The 15 T cell receptor beta chains in this list originate from one sample, sequenced in a study of PD-L1 blockade in urothelial cancer. The time point: pretreatment peripheral blood. Sequencing used immunoSEQ multiplex PCR; TCRdb keeps in-frame clones, though not all of them. The sample has some 45,000 clones; around 80% are singletons. Sequencing was performed on PBMCs, taken around atezolizumab (anti-PD-L1) treatment. These receptors were obtained from a man in his sixties with urothelial cancer.

This chain connects TRBV28 to TRBJ1-3, with 7 bases lining up with TRBD1. CDR1 is MDHEN, CDR2 SYDVKM, per germline. The CDR3 is made up of 13 amino acids. The J segment lost 4 bases and the V segment lost 8 bases, leaving 5 bases of the junction unmatched. CDR3 sequence reads: CASGDSYGNTIYF. The CDR3 region has the DNA TGTGCCAGCGGGGACAGCTACGGAAACACCATATATTTT.

This chain joins TRBV6-6 and TRBJ2-5, with D possibly matching TRBD2 (6 bases). The CDR3 is 15 residues long. The V end lost 0 bases, the J end lost 4 bases, and 12 bases lay between the germline ends. The germline gives CDR1 MNHNY, CDR2 SVGAGI (reference sequence). The CDR3 DNA reads TGTGCCAGCAGTTACTCGCGGGGCCTCGGAGAGACCCAGTACTTC. It specifies CASSYSRGLGETQYF.

This clone was counted a single time. This sequence joins TRBV19 and TRBJ2-1; D may be TRBD2 (5 bases). V lost 5 bases, J lost 9 bases, and 17 bases lay in between. CDR3 length equals 14 residues. The V gene's germline CDR1 is LNHDA and CDR2 SQIVND (reference sequence). The DNA for the CDR3 is TGTGCCAGTAGTTCCCTGTTGGGTGAGGGTGAGCAGTTCTTC. Its protein product is CASSSLLGEGEQFF. The full variable domain, with the rest looked up from reference TRBV19 and TRBJ2-1, is DGGITQSPKYLFRKEGQNVTLSCEQNLNHDAMYWYRQDPGQGLRLIYYSQIVNDFQKGDIAEGYSVSREKKESFPLTVTSAQKNPTAFYLCASSSLLGEGEQFFGPGTRLTVL.

The chain recombines TRBV28 with TRBJ1-3, with D unclear. The length of the CDR3 is 15 residues. With 3 bases removed from V and 0 bases from J, the gap between germline ends came to 9 bases. Germline-derived CDR1 and CDR2 are MDHEN and SYDVKM. As DNA, the CDR3 is TGTGCCAGCAGTTTGACACATAACTCTGGAAACACCATATATTTT. It translates to CASSLTHNSGNTIYF.

This rearrangement joins TRBV5-1 to TRBJ2-3; no clear D. The V end was cut by 0 bases, the J end by 2 bases, with 7 bases between. Germline CDR1 and CDR2: SGHRS and YFSETQ. This CDR3 is built from 14 residues. The CDR3 DNA reads TGCGCCAGCAGCTTGGCACAGACCACAGATACGCAGTATTTT. This sequence encodes CASSLAQTTDTQYF.

The chain recombines TRBV5-1 with TRBJ2-3; 7 bases are shared with TRBD2. Germline V CDR1 and CDR2: SGHRS, YFSETQ. Unmatched junction bases numbered 6, after V lost 0 bases and J lost 2 bases. CDR3 size: 16 residues. CDR3 nucleotides: TGCGCCAGCAGCTTGGGTTCTAGCGGTTACACAGATACGCAGTATTTT. Translated, it gives CASSLGSSGYTDTQYF.

This chain joins TRBV7-9 and TRBJ1-4; TRBD1 agrees at 7 bases. This CDR3 comprises 16 residues. J gave up 9 bases and V 5 bases, and 15 bases lay outside the gene matches. Germline CDR1 is SEHNR and CDR2 is FQNEAQ (reference sequence). DNA for the CDR3: TGTGCCAGCAGCCCTCCCCTTTTGCAGGGGGTCCAAAAACTGTTTTTT. It is translated as CASSPPLLQGVQKLFF.

This chain links TRBV4-2 with TRBJ2-7, with 15 bases matching TRBD2. CDR3 size: 17 residues. The trim removed 1 base at V and 4 bases at J, leaving 5 bases unmatched. Germline-derived CDR1 and CDR2 are LGHNA and YNFKEQ. The CDR3 DNA is TGTGCCAGCAGCCAAGCAGGACTAGCGGGGGGGCGTTACGAGCAGTACTTC. This gives the protein CASSQAGLAGGRYEQYF.

The chain uses TRBV7-2 and TRBJ1-5; TRBD1 matches at 8 bases. Germline CDR1 reads SGHTA; CDR2 reads FQGNSA. J was trimmed by 4 bases and V by 5 bases; bases with no gene match: 7. The CDR3 is 15 residues long. The CDR3 region is CASSGGQGPNQPQHF. CDR3 in DNA: TGTGCCAGCAGCGGTGGACAGGGACCGAATCAGCCCCAGCATTTT.

The sample holds a few counts of this clone. The V and J genes are TRBV11-3 and TRBJ1-1; 7 bases agree with TRBD1. The CDR3 has 13 amino acids. Germline V CDR1 and CDR2: SGHNT, YENEEA. After removal of 4 bases from V and 2 bases from J, the junction contained 1 base not matched to a gene. In DNA form, the CDR3 reads TGTGCCAGCAGCTGGGACAGTAACACTGAAGCTTTCTTT. Its protein product is CASSWDSNTEAFF.

The rearrangement links TRBV18 to TRBJ1-2, with D uncertain. This CDR3 has 13 amino acids. Germline CDR1 and CDR2: KGHSH and LQKENI. The V end lost 6 bases, the J end lost 4 bases, and 12 bases lay between the germline ends. CDR3 loop: CASSPDTSYGYTF. The CDR3 DNA sequence: TGTGCCAGCTCCCCCGACACCAGCTATGGCTACACCTTC.

This clone was found a few times. The same CDR3 arises from other DNA sequences in this sample as well. The chain is built from TRBV5-1 and TRBJ2-3; 13 bases match TRBD2. After removal of 0 bases from V and 5 bases from J, the junction contained 3 bases not matched to a gene. Germline CDR1 and CDR2: SGHRS and YFSETQ. The CDR3 length is 16 residues. The CDR3 sequence: CASSLGGTSGVDTQYF. The CDR3 DNA follows: TGCGCCAGCAGCTTGGGAGGGACTAGCGGGGTAGATACGCAGTATTTT.

The rearrangement uses TRBV5-1 and TRBJ2-1, with TRBD2 matching 12 bases. V trimming: 4 bases; J trimming: 7 bases; junction bases outside the gene matches: 3. Germline V gene data show CDR1 as SGHRS and CDR2 as YFSETQ. The CDR3 is 14 residues long. Here the CDR3 DNA reads TGCGCCAGCAGCCGTACTAGCGGGAGGAATGAGCAGTTCTTC. The encoded protein is CASSRTSGRNEQFF. The variable domain in full, with the rest retrieved from reference TRBV5-1 and TRBJ2-1, is KAGVTQTPRYLIKTRGQQVTLSCSPISGHRSVSWYQQTPGQGLQFLFEYFSETQRNKGNFPGRFSGRQFSNSRSEMNVSTLELGDSALYLCASSRTSGRNEQFFGPGTRLTVL.

V usage is TRBV7-9 and J usage is TRBJ2-3; D may be TRBD2 (6 bases). Germline V CDR1 and CDR2: SEHNR, FQNEAQ (reference sequence). The CDR3 has 17 residues. V dropped 0 bases and J dropped 1 base, with 14 bases sitting between them. CDR3 sequence: CASSLADSGLRTDTQYF. CDR3 nucleotides: TGTGCCAGCAGCTTAGCTGACAGCGGACTACGCACAGATACGCAGTATTTT.

This clone was found once. This chain joins TRBV18 and TRBJ2-2, with 12 bases lining up with TRBD1. The CDR3 consists of 16 residues. The germline V gene encodes CDR1 KGHSH and CDR2 LQKENI. Trimming took 4 bases from V and 4 from J; bases not matched to a gene: 4. The CDR3 bases are TGTGCCAGCTCACAACCGGGACAGGGGGCCACCGGGGAGCTGTTTTTT. It yields the protein CASSQPGQGATGELFF.